These 13 T cell receptor beta chains were sequenced from one sample in a study of vaccination and CD4 T cells after COVID-19. Antigens for these TCRs are unknown. Treatment noted: roughly 10-day PBMC culture with coronavirus spike peptide pools or control peptides (ViraFEST assay). Oncomine TCR Beta short-read sequencing was applied to DNA from cultured CD4+ T cells. TCRdb re-called the PCR reads through MiXCR, storing one row per CDR3 protein. The sample lists about 26,000 distinct CDR3 sequences; roughly 40% were seen once. The sample consisted of CD4+ T cells from blood, cultured in vitro. The receptors here all came from a human donor who had recovered from COVID-19.

This clonotype has a single count. The chain couples TRBV28 to TRBJ1-1, with a weak D call TRBD1 (5 bases). The CDR3 totals 16 residues. Trimming cost V 5 bases and J 0 bases, with 16 bases left between them. Germline CDR1 reads MDHEN; CDR2 reads SYDVKM. CDR3 amino acids: CASSRTPGTVNTEAFF. CDR3 DNA sequence: TGTGCCAGCAGTCGGACCCCCGGGACGGTGAACACTGAAGCTTTCTTT.

This clonotype has just one count. J is TRBJ2-7 and V is TRBV6-1, with 8 positions matching TRBD1. J was trimmed by 5 bases and V by 6 bases; bases with no gene match: 9. Germline CDR1 reads MNHNS; CDR2 reads SASEGT. The CDR3 runs to 14 residues. The CDR3 here is CASRQGQGVHEQYF. DNA for the CDR3: TGTGCCAGCAGACAAGGACAGGGTGTCCACGAGCAGTACTTC.

This clonotype was seen more than once but under ten times. CDR3 sequence: CASSYSPDGRAYNEQFF. CDR3 sequence (DNA): TGTGCCAGCAGTTATTCCCCGGACGGCCGTGCCTACAATGAGCAGTTCTTC. The J gene is TRBJ2-1, the V gene TRBV6-2 or TRBV6-3; D gene uncertain. V was shortened by 3 bases and J by 2 bases, with 17 bases between the two germline ends. Germline lookup yields CDR1 MNHEY and CDR2 SVGEGT. The CDR3 is made up of 17 amino acids.

The table lists this clonotype with a few counts. The chain joins TRBV20-1 to TRBJ2-1; D is possibly TRBD2 (5 bases). Trimming took off 8 bases at V and 0 bases at J, with 17 bases between the two ends. Germline CDR1 DFQATT, CDR2 SNEGSKA (reference sequence). The CDR3 sequence is 15 residues long. This CDR3 is CSFTYRGGSYNEQFF. For the CDR3, the DNA is TGCAGTTTTACCTACCGGGGTGGCTCCTACAATGAGCAGTTCTTC.

This chain links TRBV5-1 with TRBJ2-1, with D perhaps matching TRBD2 (5 bases). The V end was cut by 5 bases, the J end by 5 bases, with 14 bases between. This CDR3 is 14 amino acids long. CDR1 and CDR2 from the germline V gene are SGHRS and YFSETQ. In DNA form, the CDR3 reads TGCGCCAGCAGGAGGACTCAGCTACACAATGAGCAGTTCTTC. Translated: CASRRTQLHNEQFF.

V and J are TRBV20-1 and TRBJ1-1, with 7 nucleotides matching TRBD1. V was pared by 2 bases and J by 3 bases, with 12 bases of the junction left unmatched. This CDR3 region has 16 residues. Per germline, CDR1 DFQATT and CDR2 SNEGSKA (reference sequence). In DNA form, the CDR3 reads TGCAGTGCTAGAACACCGACAGGGATCGGGGACACTGAAGCTTTCTTT. Translated: CSARTPTGIGDTEAFF.

The V gene is TRBV6-1, the J gene TRBJ2-5; D gene unclear. Trimming removed 8 bases from V and 0 bases from J, with 13 bases in between. Looked up from germline, CDR1 is MNHNS and CDR2 is SASEGT. The CDR3 loop spans 14 amino acids. The CDR3 protein is CASEATRHQETQYF. The CDR3, as DNA: TGTGCCAGCGAGGCGACAAGACACCAAGAGACCCAGTACTTC.

Points on this clonotype: No DNA is shown, since the ends of the CDR3 on it are uncertain; the CDR3 is the one TCRdb lists. The chain uses TRBV7-3 and TRBJ2-5. CDR1 and CDR2 from the germline V gene are SGHTA and FQGTGA. The CDR3 length equals 22 residues, ends included. Here the CDR3 reads CASTNQTSMYLCASTEQETQYF.

V usage is TRBV2 and J usage is TRBJ1-1; D remains unclear. The CDR3 has 11 amino acids. Trimming shortened V by 3 bases and J by 3 bases, and 2 bases separated the two germline ends. The germline gives CDR1 SNHLY, CDR2 FYNNEI. The CDR3 spells CASSEYTEAFF. Written as DNA, the CDR3 is TGTGCCAGCAGTGAGTACACTGAAGCTTTCTTT.

This clonotype showed up just a few times. The chain combines TRBV5-6 with TRBJ1-2; D uncertain. Germline values: CDR1 SGHDT, CDR2 YYEEEE. The CDR3 contains 14 residues. Trimming cost V 3 bases and J 13 bases, with 22 bases left between them. The CDR3: CASSSAGGFSASTF. The CDR3 DNA is TGTGCCAGCAGCTCGGCGGGAGGGTTCTCAGCGAGCACCTTC.

The V gene is TRBV5-5, the J gene TRBJ1-2; D perhaps matches TRBD1 (6 bases). V was shortened by 5 bases and J by 2 bases, with 16 bases between the two germline ends. Germline loops: CDR1 SGHKS, CDR2 YYEKEE (reference sequence). This CDR3 is 15 amino acids long. The CDR3 reads CASRTAGEGNYGYTF. The CDR3 nucleotides are TGTGCCAGCAGAACCGCAGGGGAGGGGAACTATGGCTACACCTTC. Full variable domain (remainder filled in from reference TRBV5-5 and TRBJ1-2): DAGVTQSPTHLIKTRGQQVTLRCSPISGHKSVSWYQQVLGQGPQFIFQYYEKEERGRGNFPDRFSARQFPNYSSELNVNALLLGDSALYLCASRTAGEGNYGYTFGSGTRLTVV.

The chain is built from TRBV7-9 and TRBJ2-1; 10 bases fit TRBD2. Germline values: CDR1 SEHNR, CDR2 FQNEAQ (reference sequence). The junction had 3 bases not matched to a gene; V was cut back by 2 bases and J by 5 bases. The CDR3 runs to 15 residues. CDR3 in DNA: TGTGCCAGCAGCTTACTAGCGGGGGATAACAATGAGCAGTTCTTC. Encoded protein: CASSLLAGDNNEQFF.

The rearrangement links TRBV18 to TRBJ2-3, with 7 bases that match TRBD1. The J segment lost 3 bases and the V segment lost 6 bases, leaving 3 bases of the junction unmatched. CDR1 is KGHSH, CDR2 LQKENI, per germline. This CDR3 has 13 residues. The CDR3: CASSRQGTDTQYF. CDR3 DNA sequence: TGTGCCAGCTCCCGACAGGGTACAGATACGCAGTATTTT.